These T cell receptor beta chains were read from a single sample in a study of blood T cell repertoires in COVID-19. Profiled with immunoSEQ multiplex PCR; TCRdb holds only in-frame clones, not every one. Of around 260,000 clones listed, approximately 86% are singletons. Material: peripheral blood. The receptors shown here come from a man aged 18 to 30 with active or convalescent COVID-19. Each CDR3 is given with its conserved first and last residue. D genes are given only for firm matches. Clone size appears in some rows only: once, few, many, or a class for an expanded clone.

clone size	J gene	V gene	D gene	CDR3 DNA	CDR3 protein
NA	TRBJ1-5	TRBV7-3	NA	TGTGCCAGCAGCCCAAGTGGAGGTAAGTTCCAGCCCCAGCATTTT	CASSPSGGKFQPQHF
once	TRBJ2-5	TRBV4-1	NA	TGCGCCAGCAGCCAAGTTGAGGCAGAAGAGACCCAGTACTTC	CASSQVEAEETQYF
once	TRBJ1-2	TRBV28	NA	TGTGCCAGCAGTTTATATAATCCCCCACAAGGCTACACCTTC	CASSLYNPPQGYTF
NA	TRBJ1-6	TRBV7-9	TRBD1	TGTGCCAGCAGCTTACAGGGGGAGAATTCACCCCTCCACTTT	CASSLQGENSPLHF
once	TRBJ1-5	TRBV7-9	NA	TGTGCCAGCAGCACAGGGTTAAATCAGCCCCAGCATTTT	CASSTGLNQPQHF
NA	TRBJ2-7	TRBV5-1	TRBD2	TGCGCCAGCAGCTTGGTTAGCGGGAGTGGCTACGAGCAGTACTTC	CASSLVSGSGYEQYF
NA	TRBJ2-7	TRBV5-1	TRBD1	TGCGCCAGCAGCAAGGGACAGGGCTACGAGCAGTACTTC	CASSKGQGYEQYF
NA	TRBJ2-5	TRBV1	NA	TGCACCAGCACCCAGAGACAGGACAATACCAAGGAACAAGAGACCCAGTACTTC	CTSTQRQDNTKEQETQYF
NA	TRBJ2-7	TRBV4-1	NA	TGCGCCAGCAGCTCGGGACTCTGGAACGAGCAGTACTTC	CASSSGLWNEQYF
NA	TRBJ2-1	TRBV5-4	TRBD2	TGTGCCAGCAGCCCCCGACTAGCGGGATTGGATGAGCAGTTCTTC	CASSPRLAGLDEQFF
NA	TRBJ2-1	TRBV4-2	NA	TGTGCCAGCAGCCAAGAAACAGGCCGACACTACAATGAGCAGTTCTTC	CASSQETGRHYNEQFF
NA	TRBJ1-2	TRBV29-1	NA	TGCAGCGTTGAAGATCGAGGCGGCTACACCTTC	CSVEDRGGYTF
once	TRBJ2-5	TRBV5-1	NA	TGCGCCAGCAGTTATGACAGAGAGACCCAGTACTTC	CASSYDRETQYF
NA	TRBJ1-5	TRBV10-3	NA	TGTGCCATCAGCTCAGGGGATCAGCCCCAGCATTTT	CAISSGDQPQHF
NA	TRBJ1-3	TRBV2	TRBD1	TGTGCCAGCAGAGACAGGGGCTCTGGAAACACCATATATTTT	CASRDRGSGNTIYF
NA	TRBJ1-5	TRBV4-1	TRBD1	TGCGCCAGCAGCCAGGGGACAGGGGAAGGTCAGCCCCAGCATTTT	CASSQGTGEGQPQHF
NA	TRBJ1-4	TRBV15	NA	TGTGCCACCAGCAGAAGGGGCATTACAACTAATGAAAAACTGTTTTTT	CATSRRGITTNEKLFF
NA	TRBJ1-1	TRBV6-2/TRBV6-3	TRBD1	TGTGCCAGCAGTCCACCGACAGGGGGAGTCACTGAAGCTTTCTTT	CASSPPTGGVTEAFF